The 32 T cell receptor beta chains given below trace back to one sample, sequenced in a study of radiation and T cells in renal cell carcinoma. Treatment indicated: treatment-naive control, cytoreductive nephrectomy. Sequencing used immunoSEQ multiplex PCR; TCRdb keeps in-frame clones, though not all of them. The sample lists some 21,000 clones; nearly 55% were seen once. Sequences were derived from tumor tissue, sampled from a patient whose treatment was nephrectomy without radiotherapy. The receptors come from a human donor with renal cell carcinoma.

This clone appeared a few times. The rearrangement joins TRBV27 to TRBJ2-7; D might be TRBD2 (6 bases). Trimming removed 10 bases from V and 0 bases from J, with 13 bases in between. This CDR3 is 13 amino acids long. Germline CDR1 reads MNHEY; CDR2 reads SMNVEV (reference sequence). The CDR3 nucleotides read TGTGCCACCCGGGGACTGCCCTCCTACGAGCAGTACTTC. This encodes CATRGLPSYEQYF.

This chain uses TRBV19 with TRBJ2-7, with D maybe TRBD1 (5 bases). The germline CDR1 and CDR2 sequences are LNHDA and SQIVND (reference sequence). The CDR3 has 14 amino acids. Trimming stripped 3 bases from V and 3 bases from J, with 12 bases between. The CDR3: CASSIGPGIYEQYF. DNA of the CDR3: TGTGCCAGTAGTATCGGCCCAGGGATCTACGAGCAGTACTTC.

The chain has TRBV6-5 and TRBJ2-1, with D perhaps assigned TRBD1 or TRBD2 (5 bases each). Germline V gene lookup returns CDR1 MNHEY and CDR2 SVGAGI. V gave up 4 bases and J gave up 7 bases, with 11 bases separating them. The CDR3 extends over 13 amino acids. CDR3 DNA: TGTGCCAGCAGTTTCCGGGACGTAAATGAGCAGTTCTTC. As protein: CASSFRDVNEQFF.

V gene TRBV7-3 combines with J gene TRBJ1-6; weak D call: TRBD1 (6 bases). V lost 2 bases and J lost 7, with 12 bases in between. Germline V lookup: CDR1 SGHTA, CDR2 FQGTGA. The CDR3 covers 15 residues. CDR3 amino acids: CASSLVVQGNSPLHF. The CDR3 DNA reads as TGTGCCAGCAGCTTAGTCGTACAGGGAAATTCACCCCTCCACTTT.

The V call is TRBV9, the J call TRBJ1-5; no clear D gene. The CDR3 is 12 amino acids. In germline, CDR1 is SGDLS, CDR2 YYNGEE. Trimming cost V 0 bases and J 4 bases, with 2 bases left between them. The CDR3 reads CASSVGNQPQHF. The CDR3 nucleotides are TGTGCCAGCAGCGTAGGGAATCAGCCCCAGCATTTT. Combining the CDR3 with reference TRBV9 and TRBJ1-5 gives the whole variable domain DSGVTQTPKHLITATGQRVTLRCSPRSGDLSVYWYQQSLDQGLQFLIQYYNGEERAKGNILERFSAQQFPDLHSELNLSSLELGDSALYFCASSVGNQPQHFGDGTRLSIL.

The genes are TRBV19 and TRBJ1-1; D may be TRBD1 (6 bases). Germline-derived CDR1 and CDR2 are LNHDA and SQIVND (reference sequence). The V and J ends lost 7 bases and 11 bases respectively, with 23 bases between them. The CDR3 spans 14 residues. CDR3 protein: CASTEWENYDRAFF. CDR3 sequence (DNA): TGTGCCAGTACCGAGTGGGAGAATTACGACAGGGCTTTCTTT.

V and J are TRBV7-9 and TRBJ1-2; the D is unclear. The germline V gene has CDR1 SEHNR and CDR2 FQNEAQ (reference sequence). Trimming cost V 5 bases and J 0 bases, with 4 bases left between them. The CDR3 contains 12 residues. This CDR3 reads CASSRANYGYTF. CDR3 coding DNA: TGTGCCAGCAGCCGGGCTAACTATGGCTACACCTTC.

This chain links TRBV5-5 with TRBJ1-1; D unresolved. V lost 1 base to trimming and J lost 0 bases, with 13 bases between them. Germline V gene data show CDR1 as SGHKS and CDR2 as YYEKEE (reference sequence). The CDR3 consists of 16 residues. CDR3: CASSLFVAGLNTEAFF. DNA for the CDR3: TGTGCCAGCAGCTTGTTCGTGGCCGGGTTGAACACTGAAGCTTTCTTT.

The chain couples TRBV5-1 to TRBJ1-1; 8 bases are shared with TRBD1. There are 15 residues in the CDR3. The V and J ends lost 6 bases and 1 base, in that order; junction bases with no gene match: 8. Germline V gives CDR1 SGHRS, CDR2 YFSETQ. CDR3 loop: CASKPGGGSNTEAFF. CDR3 DNA: TGCGCCAGCAAACCAGGGGGCGGCTCGAACACTGAAGCTTTCTTT. The entire variable domain, with the rest obtained from reference TRBV5-1 and TRBJ1-1, is as follows: KAGVTQTPRYLIKTRGQQVTLSCSPISGHRSVSWYQQTPGQGLQFLFEYFSETQRNKGNFPGRFSGRQFSNSRSEMNVSTLELGDSALYLCASKPGGGSNTEAFFGQGTRLTVV.

Regarding this clone: A junction boundary mismatches the germline segment, possibly from a read error. This chain connects TRBV7-9 to TRBJ2-7; D remains ambiguous. The V gene's germline CDR1 is SEHNR and CDR2 FQNEAQ (reference sequence). The CDR3 runs to 11 residues. As DNA, the CDR3 is TGTGCCAGCAGCTTAATCACGGCCTTTGTTTTC. It yields the protein CASSLITAFVF.

The chain carries TRBV6-1 and TRBJ1-2, with 7 positions matching TRBD1. The CDR3 length is 17 residues. From germline, CDR1 is MNHNS and CDR2 SASEGT. With 4 bases clipped from V and 4 bases from J, the junction kept 15 bases outside the gene matches. CDR3 amino acids: CASSGPIPRQGIYGYTF. Written as DNA, the CDR3 is TGTGCCAGCAGTGGACCCATCCCACGACAGGGTATCTATGGCTACACCTTC.

This clone was counted between two and nine times. The chain links TRBV27 to TRBJ1-2; tentatively, D is TRBD1 (5 bases). Deletions cut 2 bases from V and 6 bases from J, with 13 bases between. The CDR3 is 14 amino acids. CDR1 and CDR2 (germline): MNHEY, SMNVEV (reference sequence). As DNA, the CDR3 is TGTGCCAGCAGTTTACGAGGGGAATGGGATGGCTACACCTTC. This codes for CASSLRGEWDGYTF.

The chain joins TRBV7-2 to TRBJ1-5, with D perhaps matching TRBD1 (5 bases). The germline V gene has CDR1 SGHTA and CDR2 FQGNSA. This CDR3 has 14 amino acids. The V end was cut by 3 bases, the J end by 15 bases, with 21 bases between. DNA for the CDR3: TGTGCCAGCAGCTTCTTGGCTAGGGACGGCCGACTGCATTTT. This gives the protein CASSFLARDGRLHF.

J is TRBJ2-1 and V is TRBV29-1, with D maybe TRBD1 (6 bases). Trimming left V 5 bases short and J 7 bases short, with 15 bases between. This CDR3 contains 13 residues. Germline CDR1 and CDR2: SQVTM and ANQGSEA. Here the CDR3 reads CSVKKDSENEQFF. The CDR3 DNA is TGCAGCGTTAAAAAGGACAGTGAGAATGAGCAGTTCTTC.

This clone ranks as medium-sized. V and J are TRBV30 and TRBJ1-3; D remains unclear. Trimming shortened V by 5 bases and J by 1 base, and 6 bases separated the two germline ends. CDR3 length: 12 residues. Germline V CDR1 and CDR2: GTSNPN, SVGIG (reference sequence). The CDR3 loop is CAWDASGNTIYF. The CDR3 DNA sequence: TGTGCCTGGGATGCGTCTGGAAACACCATATATTTT.

This clone has only a few counts. The chain joins TRBV7-2 to TRBJ1-4, with TRBD1 as a possible D gene (5 bases). In germline, CDR1 is SGHTA, CDR2 FQGNSA. V shed 5 bases and J shed 7 bases, with 14 bases lying between them. CDR3 length: 14 residues. The DNA for the CDR3 is TGTGCCAGCAGCCAGGGACGTATCTCTGAAAAACTGTTTTTT. It translates to CASSQGRISEKLFF.

This clone was observed a handful of times. V gene TRBV13 combines with J gene TRBJ2-5; the D is unclear. CDR1 is PRHDT and CDR2 is FYEKMQ in the germline V gene (reference sequence). V gave up 0 bases and J gave up 2 bases, with 7 bases separating them. CDR3 length: 14 residues. The CDR3 DNA is TGTGCCAGCAGCTTAGGATCAGGACAAGAGACCCAGTACTTC. This encodes CASSLGSGQETQYF.

V is TRBV7-8 and J is TRBJ2-1, with 7 positions matching TRBD2. The CDR3 runs to 16 residues. Per the germline V gene, CDR1 is SGHVS and CDR2 is FQNEAQ. V dropped 3 bases and J dropped 3; count of bases not matched to a gene: 8. CDR3: CASSFTTGTNYNEQFF. The CDR3 bases are TGTGCCAGCAGCTTCACCACCGGGACTAACTACAATGAGCAGTTCTTC.

The chain couples TRBV27 to TRBJ1-4, with D possibly being TRBD1 (5 bases). Germline V gene lookup returns CDR1 MNHEY and CDR2 SMNVEV (reference sequence). With 3 bases removed from V and 6 bases from J, the gap between germline ends came to 14 bases. The CDR3 has 15 amino acids. DNA for the CDR3: TGTGCCAGCAGTTTTGGGGCAGGGTTCGATGAAAAACTGTTTTTT. Its protein is CASSFGAGFDEKLFF.

The chain employs TRBV19 and TRBJ1-1; 9 bases agree with TRBD1. The V and J ends lost 6 bases and 3 bases, in that order; junction bases with no gene match: 8. The CDR3 is made up of 15 amino acids. CDR1 and CDR2 (germline): LNHDA, SQIVND (reference sequence). The DNA for the CDR3 is TGTGCCAGTAGCCGAGGACAGGGGATTTACACTGAAGCTTTCTTT. Amino acids: CASSRGQGIYTEAFF.

This chain joins TRBV5-4 and TRBJ1-4; perhaps TRBD1 as D (6 bases). CDR1 and CDR2 from the germline V gene are SGHNT and YYREEE (reference sequence). V was trimmed by 0 bases and J by 11 bases, leaving 8 bases between them. The CDR3 consists of 12 residues. CDR3 in amino acids: CASSLGGGKLFF. The CDR3 DNA sequence: TGTGCCAGCAGCTTGGGAGGGGGGAAACTGTTTTTT.

This clone has a handful of counts. This chain links TRBV4-2 with TRBJ2-7, with TRBD1 matching 9 bases. CDR3 size: 16 residues. Looked up from germline, CDR1 is LGHNA and CDR2 is YNFKEQ. V dropped 0 bases and J dropped 7; count of bases not matched to a gene: 10. The CDR3 DNA sequence: TGTGCCAGCAGCCAAGATACTGTGACAGGGGGTAGTGAGCAGTACTTC. Protein product: CASSQDTVTGGSEQYF.

This chain joins TRBV4-3 and TRBJ2-7; 8 bases are shared with TRBD1. Germline V gene data show CDR1 as LGHNA and CDR2 as YSLEER. CDR3 length: 17 amino acids. Trimming removed 1 base from V and 2 bases from J; junction bases left unmatched: 10. The CDR3: CASSQALPGQGTYEQYF. The CDR3 DNA reads TGCGCCAGCAGCCAAGCTCTTCCTGGACAGGGTACCTACGAGCAGTACTTC.

This chain links TRBV19 with TRBJ2-3, with 7 bases aligning to TRBD1. This CDR3 has 14 residues. Germline CDR1 reads LNHDA; CDR2 reads SQIVND (reference sequence). Trimming removed 3 bases from V and 4 bases from J; junction bases left unmatched: 4. As DNA, the CDR3 is TGTGCCAGTAGTATCAGACAGGGCCCAGATACGCAGTATTTT. Translated: CASSIRQGPDTQYF.

By sample fraction, this clone is medium-sized (0.01 to 0.1%). The chain links TRBV7-8 to TRBJ2-1; 7 bases are shared with TRBD1. The CDR3 covers 15 residues. CDR1 SGHVS and CDR2 FQNEAQ come from the germline V gene. V dropped 5 bases and J dropped 8; count of bases not matched to a gene: 12. The CDR3 here is CASSPPPGQSYEQFF. DNA of the CDR3: TGTGCCAGCAGCCCACCACCGGGACAGTCATATGAGCAGTTCTTC. The full variable domain, its missing parts supplied by reference TRBV7-8 and TRBJ2-1, is GAGVSQSPRYKVAKRGQDVALRCDPISGHVSLFWYQQALGQGPEFLTYFQNEAQLDKSGLPSDRFFAERPEGSVSTLKIQRTQQEDSAVYLCASSPPPGQSYEQFFGPGTRLTVL.

This clone was recorded a few times. This chain joins TRBV7-2 and TRBJ2-1, with D unresolved. Trimming took off 5 bases at V and 5 bases at J, with 4 bases between the two ends. This CDR3 region has 11 residues. The V gene's germline CDR1 is SGHTA and CDR2 FQGNSA. CDR3 protein: CASSINNEQFF. CDR3 sequence (DNA): TGTGCCAGCAGCATCAACAATGAGCAGTTCTTC.

The chain combines TRBV30 with TRBJ2-2; D not certain. V dropped 0 bases and J dropped 6 bases, with 11 bases sitting between them. The V gene's germline CDR1 is GTSNPN and CDR2 SVGIG (reference sequence). The CDR3 sequence is 14 residues long. DNA of the CDR3: TGTGCCTGGAGTGTACGAGGCAGGCCCGGGGAGCTGTTTTTT. Its protein is CAWSVRGRPGELFF.

The rearrangement links TRBV5-4 to TRBJ2-5, with TRBD2 identical over 12 bases. The CDR3 covers 15 residues. Per germline, CDR1 SGHNT and CDR2 YYREEE (reference sequence). The V and J ends lost 3 bases and 1 base, in that order; junction bases with no gene match: 1. For the CDR3, the DNA is TGTGCCAGCAGCTCACTAGCGGGGGGCCAAGAGACCCAGTACTTC. This encodes CASSSLAGGQETQYF.

A few counts support this clone. V is TRBV6-1 and J is TRBJ1-5; no clear D. Germline lookup yields CDR1 MNHNS and CDR2 SASEGT. The V and J ends lost 4 bases and 7 bases respectively, with 14 bases between them. The CDR3 spans 14 residues. CDR3 bases: TGTGCCAGCAGTGTCGGAGGTTCGGGCCAGCCCCAGCATTTT. Translation gives CASSVGGSGQPQHF.

J is TRBJ2-5 and V is TRBV18; D is undetermined. This CDR3 is 14 amino acids long. V lost 3 bases and J lost 3, with 11 bases in between. The V gene's germline CDR1 is KGHSH and CDR2 LQKENI. The CDR3 region has the DNA TGTGCCAGCTCACCTCCTAGAGTGGAAGAGACCCAGTACTTC. It encodes CASSPPRVEETQYF.

This clone turned up a few times. The rearrangement joins TRBV19 to TRBJ1-1; no definite D call. The CDR3 contains 15 residues. Per the germline V gene, CDR1 is LNHDA and CDR2 is SQIVND (reference sequence). Trimming cost V 5 bases and J 5 bases, with 18 bases left between them. This CDR3 reads CASSEERMKRTEAFF. Here the CDR3 DNA reads TGTGCCAGTAGTGAAGAGCGGATGAAGAGGACTGAAGCTTTCTTT.

This clone was found a few times. The chain joins TRBV19 to TRBJ1-1; the D is unclear. Germline CDR1 LNHDA, CDR2 SQIVND (reference sequence). The CDR3 runs to 14 residues. V was cut by 5 bases and J by 1 base, with 11 bases left in between. The CDR3 nucleotides are TGTGCCAGTAGTTTGGCGTCCAAGAACACTGAAGCTTTCTTT. It translates to CASSLASKNTEAFF.